Following are 11 T cell receptor beta chains from one sample sequenced in a study of blood T cell repertoires in COVID-19. Generated by immunoSEQ multiplex PCR, the TCRdb table keeps only in-frame clones and is missing some. The sample consists of roughly 400,000 clones, roughly 91% of them appearing once. The sequenced sample was PBMCs or T cells enriched from blood (not recorded which). All receptors derive from a woman aged 30 to 39 who had recovered from COVID-19.

V usage is TRBV28 and J usage is TRBJ1-1, with 10 bases identical to TRBD1. The CDR3 sequence is 16 residues long. Germline V gene lookup returns CDR1 MDHEN and CDR2 SYDVKM. J gave up 6 bases and V 1 base, and 8 bases lay outside the gene matches. DNA for the CDR3: TGTGCCAGCAGTTTATTCTCCGGGACAGGGGTCCCTGAAGCTTTCTTT. Translated: CASSLFSGTGVPEAFF.

The chain has TRBV29-1 and TRBJ1-1; no clear D. This CDR3 has 11 residues. Trimming cost V 3 bases and J 6 bases, with 8 bases left between them. CDR1 is SQVTM and CDR2 is ANQGSEA in the germline V gene. CDR3 in amino acids: CSVDSVPEAFF. The CDR3 nucleotides are TGCAGCGTTGATTCGGTCCCTGAAGCTTTCTTT.

This rearrangement joins TRBV29-1 to TRBJ1-3, with no clear D. Germline-derived CDR1 and CDR2 are SQVTM and ANQGSEA. Deletions cut 4 bases from V and 0 bases from J, with 7 bases between. The CDR3 loop spans 13 amino acids. The CDR3 bases are TGCAGCGTTGCCCCCAGCTCTGGAAACACCATATATTTT. This codes for CSVAPSSGNTIYF.

CDR3 in DNA: TGTGCCAGTAGGGCAGGTTCGCCTCAGCCCCAGCATTTT. The encoded protein is CASRAGSPQPQHF. V gene TRBV19 combines with J gene TRBJ1-5; D gene uncertain. This CDR3 spans 13 amino acids. Germline CDR1 reads LNHDA; CDR2 reads SQIVND (reference sequence). The ends were cut back, 6 bases at V and 6 bases at J, with 12 bases in the middle.

The chain uses TRBV5-1 and TRBJ2-3; tentatively, D is TRBD2 (5 bases). The V end was cut by 3 bases, the J end by 0 bases, with 11 bases between. This CDR3 has 15 residues. From germline, CDR1 is SGHRS and CDR2 YFSETQ. The CDR3 DNA follows: TGCGCCAGCAGCTCAGGCGGGCTAAGCACAGATACGCAGTATTTT. This sequence encodes CASSSGGLSTDTQYF.

The CDR3 region has the DNA TGTGCCAGCACCCGATCCAGGGTGGGAAACTATGGCTACACCTTC. It yields the protein CASTRSRVGNYGYTF. This chain uses TRBV13 with TRBJ1-2; D may be TRBD1 (5 bases). Germline V gene sequence: CDR1 PRHDT, CDR2 FYEKMQ (reference sequence). The CDR3 runs 15 residues. Trimming stripped 7 bases from V and 2 bases from J, with 17 bases between.

This chain connects TRBV6-5 to TRBJ2-2; 9 nucleotides match TRBD1. V lost 1 base to trimming and J lost 7 bases; unmatched junction nucleotides: 4. The CDR3 contains 15 residues. Per germline, CDR1 MNHEY and CDR2 SVGAGI. Here the CDR3 reads CASSYWDRAFGELFF. The DNA of the CDR3 is TGTGCCAGCAGTTACTGGGACAGGGCGTTCGGGGAGCTGTTTTTT.

On this clone: Other DNA variants within this sample encode the same CDR3. The chain links TRBV6-5 to TRBJ1-5; 7 positions match TRBD1. Losses at the gene ends were 7 bases for V and 2 bases for J; bases not matched to a gene: 5. The germline V gene encodes CDR1 MNHEY and CDR2 SVGAGI. The CDR3 extends over 14 amino acids. The CDR3 coding sequence is TGTGCCAGCAATAACAGGGGTCGCAATCAGCCCCAGCATTTT. Protein sequence: CASNNRGRNQPQHF.

The chain uses TRBV6-5 and TRBJ2-1; 13 positions match TRBD2. The CDR3 sequence is 16 residues long. The germline CDR1 and CDR2 sequences are MNHEY and SVGAGI. V trimming: 0 bases; J trimming: 6 bases; junction bases outside the gene matches: 2. CDR3 sequence: CASSYSRLAGGNEQFF. The DNA for the CDR3 is TGTGCCAGCAGTTACTCGAGACTAGCGGGGGGCAATGAGCAGTTCTTC.

The chain carries TRBV12-3 or TRBV12-4 and TRBJ1-1; D is possibly TRBD1 (6 bases). Trimming removed 3 bases at V and 11 bases at J, with 13 bases between. The CDR3 contains 12 residues. The CDR3 nucleotides are TGTGCCAGCAGTTTGGGGGCCGCAGCCGCTTTCTTT. It yields the protein CASSLGAAAAFF.

Here the CDR3 DNA reads TGTGCCAGCAGCTTAAATGCAGGGGGCAATCAGCCCCAGCATTTT. Translated, it gives CASSLNAGGNQPQHF. The chain combines TRBV7-6 with TRBJ1-5, with D maybe TRBD1 (6 bases). CDR1 and CDR2 (germline): SGHVS, FNYEAQ. The CDR3 is made up of 15 amino acids. V was shortened by 2 bases and J by 2 bases, with 10 bases between the two germline ends. The entire variable domain, with the rest obtained from reference TRBV7-6 and TRBJ1-5, is as follows: GAGVSQSPRYKVTKRGQDVALRCDPISGHVSLYWYRQALGQGPEFLTYFNYEAQQDKSGLPNDRFSAERPEGSISTLTIQRTEQRDSAMYRCASSLNAGGNQPQHFGDGTRLSIL.